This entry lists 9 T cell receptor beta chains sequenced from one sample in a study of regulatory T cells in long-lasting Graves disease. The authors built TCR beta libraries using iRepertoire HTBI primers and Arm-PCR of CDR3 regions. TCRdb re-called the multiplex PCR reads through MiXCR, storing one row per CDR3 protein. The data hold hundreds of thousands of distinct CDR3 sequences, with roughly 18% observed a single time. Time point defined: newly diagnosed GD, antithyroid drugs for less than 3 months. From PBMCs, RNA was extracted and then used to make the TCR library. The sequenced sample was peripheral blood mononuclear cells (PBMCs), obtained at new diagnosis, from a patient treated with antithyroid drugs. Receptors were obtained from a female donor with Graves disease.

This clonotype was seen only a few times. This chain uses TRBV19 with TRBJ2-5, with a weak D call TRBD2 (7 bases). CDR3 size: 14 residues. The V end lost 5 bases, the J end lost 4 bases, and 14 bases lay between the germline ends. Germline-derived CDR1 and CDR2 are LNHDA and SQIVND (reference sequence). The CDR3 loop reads CASSPRRGGETQYF. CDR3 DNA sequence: TGTGCCAGTAGTCCGAGGAGGGGGGGAGAGACCCAGTACTTC.

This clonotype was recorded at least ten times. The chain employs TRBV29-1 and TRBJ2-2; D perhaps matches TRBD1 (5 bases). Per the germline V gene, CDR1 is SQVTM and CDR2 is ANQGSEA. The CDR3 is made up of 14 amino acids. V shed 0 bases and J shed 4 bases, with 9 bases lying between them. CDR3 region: CSVEDQGRTGELFF. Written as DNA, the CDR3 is TGCAGCGTTGAAGACCAGGGCCGCACCGGGGAGCTGTTTTTT.

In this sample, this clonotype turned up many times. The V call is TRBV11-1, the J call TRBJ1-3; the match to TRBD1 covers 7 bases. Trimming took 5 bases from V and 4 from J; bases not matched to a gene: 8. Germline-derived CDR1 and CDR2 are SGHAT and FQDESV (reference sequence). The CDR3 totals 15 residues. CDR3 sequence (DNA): TGTGCCAGCAGCCCAGGAGGGACAGTCGGAAACACCATATATTTT. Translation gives CASSPGGTVGNTIYF.

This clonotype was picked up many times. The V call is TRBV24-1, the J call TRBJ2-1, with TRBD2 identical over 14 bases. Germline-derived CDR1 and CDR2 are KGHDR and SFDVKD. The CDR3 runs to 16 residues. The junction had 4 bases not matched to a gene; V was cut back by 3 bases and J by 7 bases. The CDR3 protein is CATSDRTSGRNNEQFF. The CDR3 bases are TGTGCCACCAGTGATAGGACTAGCGGGAGGAATAATGAGCAGTTCTTC.

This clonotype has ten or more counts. CDR3 sequence: CASSSTLSLAGGPSKYEQYF. The DNA for the CDR3 is TGTGCCAGCAGCTCCACCCTTTCCCTAGCGGGAGGGCCGAGCAAGTACGAGCAGTACTTC. The rearrangement uses TRBV13 and TRBJ2-7; TRBD2 aligns across 12 bases. With 4 bases clipped from V and 4 bases from J, the junction kept 20 bases outside the gene matches. The CDR3 loop spans 20 amino acids. Germline CDR1 PRHDT, CDR2 FYEKMQ (reference sequence).

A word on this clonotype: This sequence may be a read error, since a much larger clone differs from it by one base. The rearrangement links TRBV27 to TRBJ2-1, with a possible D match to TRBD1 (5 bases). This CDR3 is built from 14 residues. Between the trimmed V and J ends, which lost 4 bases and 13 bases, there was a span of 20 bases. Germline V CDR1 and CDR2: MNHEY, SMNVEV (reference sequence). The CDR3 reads CASSYGASTGSQFF. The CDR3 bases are TGTGCCAGCAGTTATGGGGCGTCTACCGGGTCCCAGTTCTTC.

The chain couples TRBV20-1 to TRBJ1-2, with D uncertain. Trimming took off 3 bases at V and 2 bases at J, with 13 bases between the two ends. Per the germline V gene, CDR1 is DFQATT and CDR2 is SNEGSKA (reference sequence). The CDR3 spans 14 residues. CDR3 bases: TGCAGTGCTAGTCCCGGGCCAGCAAACTATGGCTACACCTTC. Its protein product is CSASPGPANYGYTF.

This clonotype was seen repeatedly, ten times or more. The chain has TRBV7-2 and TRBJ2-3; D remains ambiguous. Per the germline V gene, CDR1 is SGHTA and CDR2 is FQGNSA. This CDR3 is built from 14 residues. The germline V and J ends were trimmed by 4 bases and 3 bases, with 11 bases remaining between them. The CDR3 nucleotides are TGTGCCAGCAGCTCTTCGCAGGTTACAGATACGCAGTATTTT. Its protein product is CASSSSQVTDTQYF.

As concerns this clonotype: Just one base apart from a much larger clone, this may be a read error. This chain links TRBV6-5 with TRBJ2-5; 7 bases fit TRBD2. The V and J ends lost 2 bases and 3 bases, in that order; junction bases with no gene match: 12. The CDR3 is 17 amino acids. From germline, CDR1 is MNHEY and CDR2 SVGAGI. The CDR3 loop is CASSYGAGRASEETQYF. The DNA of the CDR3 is TGTGCCAGCAGTTACGGGGCAGGGAGGGCTTCAGAAGAGACCCAGTACTTC.